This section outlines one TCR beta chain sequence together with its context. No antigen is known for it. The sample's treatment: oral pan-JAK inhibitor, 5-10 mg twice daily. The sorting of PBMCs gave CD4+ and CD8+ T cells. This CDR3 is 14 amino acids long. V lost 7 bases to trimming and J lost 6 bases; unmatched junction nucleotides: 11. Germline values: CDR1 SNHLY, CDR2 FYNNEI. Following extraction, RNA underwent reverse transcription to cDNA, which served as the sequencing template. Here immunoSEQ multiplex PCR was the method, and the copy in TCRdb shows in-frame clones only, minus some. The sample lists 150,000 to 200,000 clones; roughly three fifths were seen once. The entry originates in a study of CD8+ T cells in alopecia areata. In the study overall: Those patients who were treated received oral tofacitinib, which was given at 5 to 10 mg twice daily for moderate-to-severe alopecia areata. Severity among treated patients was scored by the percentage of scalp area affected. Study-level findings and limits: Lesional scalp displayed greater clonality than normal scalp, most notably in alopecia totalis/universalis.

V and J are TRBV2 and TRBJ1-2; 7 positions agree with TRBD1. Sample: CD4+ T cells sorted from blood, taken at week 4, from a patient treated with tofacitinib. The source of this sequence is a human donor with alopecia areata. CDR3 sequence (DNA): TGTGCCAGCACCGTGGCCCTCACAGGGGATGGCTACACCTTC. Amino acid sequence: CASTVALTGDGYTF.